Presented here are 3 T cell receptor beta chains from one specimen sequenced in a study of T cells in Graves' hyperthyroidism and ophthalmopathy. RNA transcripts served as the template for amplifying TCR beta CDR3 regions. The HTBI set primed first-round TCR CDR3 RT-PCR. Via MiXCR, TCRdb re-called the multiplex PCR reads, giving one row per CDR3 protein. The profile shows about 210,000 distinct CDR3 sequences, approximately 17% of them singletons. Sample: blood. These receptors all come from a man in his fifties with Graves' hyperthyroidism.

This rearrangement joins TRBV6-1 to TRBJ1-1; D is possibly TRBD1 (5 bases). The V gene lost 5 bases and the J gene lost 2 bases, with 15 bases spanning the gap. Germline V gives CDR1 MNHNS, CDR2 SASEGT. CDR3 size: 15 residues. CDR3 sequence (DNA): TGTGCCAGCAGTTCCAGGGTAGGAGATAACACTGAAGCTTTCTTT. Translated: CASSSRVGDNTEAFF.

This clonotype was seen many times. The genes are TRBV3-1 and TRBJ2-5, with TRBD2 as a possible D gene (6 bases). Trimming stripped 0 bases from V and 7 bases from J, with 21 bases between. Germline CDR1 reads LGHDT; CDR2 reads YNNKEL (reference sequence). The length of the CDR3 is 17 residues. This CDR3 is CASSQDLGGVSSGTQYF. In nucleotides, the CDR3 is TGTGCCAGCAGCCAAGATCTTGGCGGGGTCTCTTCGGGGACCCAGTACTTC.

A few counts support this clonotype. The rearrangement links TRBV29-1 to TRBJ1-2; D remains unclear. The germline CDR1 and CDR2 sequences are SQVTM and ANQGSEA. The CDR3 length is 10 residues. Trimming removed 3 bases from V and 2 bases from J, with 1 base in between. This chain's CDR3 is CSVDNYGYTF. In DNA form, the CDR3 reads TGCAGCGTTGACAACTATGGCTACACCTTC.